This T cell receptor beta chain was recovered during a study of T cell clusters in autoimmune cytopenias. Multiplex touch-down PCR amplified TRB using TRB-A and TRB-B pools in one tube. TCRdb reprocessed the multiplex PCR reads and keeps a single row for each CDR3 protein, giving no DNA. Its table records some 12,000 distinct CDR3 sequences. Germline V gives CDR1 DFQATT, CDR2 SNEGSKA (reference sequence). There are 13 residues in the CDR3. Each sample's input was about 250 ng genomic DNA, 35,000 to 40,000 genome equivalents. The same data also contributed to another study, on T cell repertoires in aging, cancer and after chemotherapy.

The rearrangement links TRBV20-1 to TRBJ2-7; TCRdb indicates TRBD1, and absent DNA this call remains unverified. The sample was peripheral blood. This receptor was taken from a human donor in good health. The CDR3 reads CSAPIGGGYEQYF.